Each of the 20 T cell receptor beta chains below was sequenced from the same sample in a study of shared clonotypes between healthy human individuals. Sequencing used immunoSEQ multiplex PCR; TCRdb keeps in-frame clones, though not all of them. The sample has some 2.1 million clones, roughly 95% seen once. The naive CD8 fraction comprised CD45RO-negative cells positively selected for CCR7 and excluded terminally differentiated effector memory CD45RA+ cells. Sequenced material: naive CD8+ T cells from PBMCs. The receptors originated from a man younger than 35 in good health. Some clones in this sample may be carry-over from other donors' samples.

This sequence joins TRBV9 and TRBJ2-3; D ambiguous. Trimming took 4 bases from V and 4 from J, leaving 13 bases between them. The CDR3 extends over 14 amino acids. CDR1 and CDR2 from the germline V gene are SGDLS and YYNGEE. The CDR3 spells CASSHPLSPDTQYF. CDR3 in DNA: TGTGCCAGCAGCCATCCACTCTCCCCAGATACGCAGTATTTT.

The J gene is TRBJ2-3, the V gene TRBV27; possibly TRBD1 or TRBD2 for D (6 bases each). V was shortened by 4 bases and J by 6 bases, with 11 bases between the two germline ends. The CDR3 length is 13 residues. The germline CDR1 and CDR2 sequences are MNHEY and SMNVEV (reference sequence). The CDR3 loop is CASSSGALDTQYF. For the CDR3, the DNA is TGTGCCAGCAGTTCGGGGGCTCTGGATACGCAGTATTTT.

In the case of this clone: The sample holds other DNA sequences that translate to the same CDR3. Here the CDR3 reads CASSWDGSYEQYF. For the CDR3, the DNA is TGTGCCAGCAGTTGGGACGGCTCCTACGAGCAGTACTTC. The chain has TRBV27 and TRBJ2-7, with D perhaps assigned TRBD1 or TRBD2 (5 bases each). In germline, CDR1 is MNHEY, CDR2 SMNVEV (reference sequence). V was trimmed by 4 bases and J by 0 bases, leaving 7 bases between them. This CDR3 comprises 13 residues.

The chain joins TRBV28 to TRBJ1-5; D is perhaps TRBD1 (6 bases). There are 17 residues in the CDR3. Looked up from germline, CDR1 is MDHEN and CDR2 is SYDVKM. V lost 6 bases to trimming and J lost 4 bases, with 22 bases between them. The CDR3 loop is CASSLRDIYRRNQPQHF. In nucleotides, the CDR3 is TGTGCCAGCAGCCTCCGGGACATTTACCGTAGGAATCAGCCCCAGCATTTT. The complete variable domain, with remaining parts taken from reference TRBV28 and TRBJ1-5, reads DVKVTQSSRYLVKRTGEKVFLECVQDMDHENMFWYRQDPGLGLRLIYFSYDVKMKEKGDIPEGYSVSREKKERFSLILESASTNQTSMYLCASSLRDIYRRNQPQHFGDGTRLSIL.

In this sample, this clone turned up once. The V and J genes are TRBV27 and TRBJ2-1; TRBD2 agrees at 9 bases. Germline V gene data show CDR1 as MNHEY and CDR2 as SMNVEV (reference sequence). V lost 3 bases, J lost 4 bases, and 4 bases stayed unmatched. The CDR3 has 15 amino acids. In DNA, the CDR3 is TGTGCCAGCAGTTTCGGCGGGAGGGGGTACAATGAGCAGTTCTTC. This sequence encodes CASSFGGRGYNEQFF.

Remarks on this clone: Additional DNA sequences in this sample encode the identical CDR3. The chain employs TRBV6-6 and TRBJ2-1; no definite D call. V was cut by 0 bases and J by 7 bases, with 7 bases left in between. The CDR3 consists of 13 residues. Per the germline V gene, CDR1 is MNHNY and CDR2 is SVGAGI (reference sequence). The CDR3 sequence is CASSYSLGNEQFF. DNA of the CDR3: TGTGCCAGCAGTTACTCCTTGGGGAATGAGCAGTTCTTC.

The chain has TRBV9 and TRBJ1-1; D unresolved. The CDR3 has 14 amino acids. Trimming removed 4 bases at V and 4 bases at J, with 14 bases between. From germline, CDR1 is SGDLS and CDR2 YYNGEE. As DNA, the CDR3 is TGTGCCAGCAGCCTCGGGCTCCGTACCACTGAAGCTTTCTTT. Translating gives CASSLGLRTTEAFF.

The rearrangement uses TRBV2 and TRBJ1-1; D call uncertain. CDR3 length equals 13 residues. V dropped 9 bases and J dropped 0 bases, with 11 bases sitting between them. CDR1 and CDR2 (germline): SNHLY, FYNNEI. CDR3 in amino acids: CARSLGMNTEAFF. The CDR3 nucleotides are TGTGCCAGGAGTCTGGGGATGAACACTGAAGCTTTCTTT. Full variable domain (remainder filled in from reference TRBV2 and TRBJ1-1): EPEVTQTPSHQVTQMGQEVILRCVPISNHLYFYWYRQILGQKVEFLVSFYNNEISEKSEIFDDQFSVERPDGSNFTLKIRSTKLEDSAMYFCARSLGMNTEAFFGQGTRLTVV.

This chain joins TRBV4-2 and TRBJ2-7; possible D gene TRBD1, 6 bases. Germline CDR1 is LGHNA and CDR2 is YNFKEQ. Trimming stripped 5 bases from V and 0 bases from J, with 14 bases between. This CDR3 is 15 amino acids long. The CDR3, as DNA: TGTGCCAGCAGCTTCGGAGGACAGAGCTCCTACGAGCAGTACTTC. Protein product: CASSFGGQSSYEQYF.

A few counts support this clone. J is TRBJ1-4 and V is TRBV9; TRBD1 might be the D (6 bases). In germline, CDR1 is SGDLS, CDR2 YYNGEE. The CDR3 covers 15 residues. The V end lost 3 bases, the J end lost 5 bases, and 14 bases lay between the germline ends. The CDR3 is CASSEKDRLNEKLFF. Written as DNA, the CDR3 is TGTGCCAGCAGCGAGAAGGACAGACTGAATGAAAAACTGTTTTTT.

Written as DNA, the CDR3 is TGTGCCAGCAGTTCCTACAGGTCTAGCACAGATACGCAGTATTTT. Residues: CASSSYRSSTDTQYF. This chain joins TRBV27 and TRBJ2-3; D perhaps matches TRBD1 (5 bases). V was shortened by 4 bases and J by 0 bases, with 11 bases between the two germline ends. Germline V lookup: CDR1 MNHEY, CDR2 SMNVEV (reference sequence). The length of the CDR3 is 15 residues.

The chain joins TRBV5-4 to TRBJ2-2; D remains ambiguous. Per germline, CDR1 SGHNT and CDR2 YYREEE (reference sequence). The CDR3 length is 13 residues. The germline V and J ends were trimmed by 3 bases and 1 base, with 4 bases remaining between them. The CDR3 coding sequence is TGTGCCAGCAGCTGGGGGAACACCGGGGAGCTGTTTTTT. This translates into CASSWGNTGELFF.

The rearrangement links TRBV23-1 to TRBJ2-5; 7 bases line up with TRBD2. TRBV23-1 is given ORF status, its function remaining uncertain. The V and J ends lost 2 bases and 5 bases, in that order; junction bases with no gene match: 5. CDR3 length: 14 residues. The CDR3 is CASSQAGVGETQYF. DNA for the CDR3: TGCGCCAGCAGTCAAGCGGGAGTCGGGGAGACCCAGTACTTC.

A word on this clone: This same CDR3 is encoded by further DNA sequences in the sample. V and J are TRBV7-9 and TRBJ2-7; D gene unclear. The CDR3 consists of 12 residues. Per the germline V gene, CDR1 is SEHNR and CDR2 is FQNEAQ (reference sequence). V lost 5 bases and J 3 bases, leaving 8 bases between the germline ends. DNA for the CDR3: TGTGCCAGCAGCCCGCAAAGCTACGAGCAGTACTTC. Protein sequence: CASSPQSYEQYF.

The chain joins TRBV13 to TRBJ2-2; 13 positions agree with TRBD2. There are 16 residues in the CDR3. The V segment lost 4 bases and the J segment 5 bases; nucleotides outside the gene matches: 4. CDR1 and CDR2 (germline): PRHDT, FYEKMQ (reference sequence). CDR3 protein: CASSSGLAGDTGELFF. CDR3 DNA sequence: TGTGCCAGCAGCTCCGGACTAGCGGGAGATACCGGGGAGCTGTTTTTT. Full variable domain (outside the CDR3, taken from reference TRBV13 and TRBJ2-2): AAGVIQSPRHLIKEKRETATLKCYPIPRHDTVYWYQQGPGQDPQFLISFYEKMQSDKGSIPDRFSAQQFSDYHSELNMSSLELGDSALYFCASSSGLAGDTGELFFGEGSRLTVL.

In DNA form, the CDR3 reads TGTGCCAGCAGCGCAACGGGACAGGGAAAAGAGACCCAGTACTTC. It yields the protein CASSATGQGKETQYF. The chain has TRBV9 and TRBJ2-5, with TRBD1 matching 9 bases. V lost 3 bases to trimming and J lost 3 bases; unmatched junction nucleotides: 6. This CDR3 contains 15 residues. Germline CDR1 and CDR2: SGDLS and YYNGEE. Drawing the rest from reference TRBV9 and TRBJ2-5, the complete variable domain is DSGVTQTPKHLITATGQRVTLRCSPRSGDLSVYWYQQSLDQGLQFLIQYYNGEERAKGNILERFSAQQFPDLHSELNLSSLELGDSALYFCASSATGQGKETQYFGPGTRLLVL.

The chain combines TRBV11-2 with TRBJ2-1; the match to TRBD2 covers 7 bases. CDR1 is SGHAT and CDR2 is FQNNGV in the germline V gene. This CDR3 contains 15 residues. The ends lost 6 bases at V and 6 bases at J; junction bases unmatched: 11. CDR3 coding DNA: TGTGCCAGCAGTCCCCCTAGTGGGAGGGTCAATGAGCAGTTCTTC. Its translation is CASSPPSGRVNEQFF.

V gene TRBV6-6 combines with J gene TRBJ1-1; possibly TRBD1 for D (5 bases). The germline V and J ends were trimmed by 6 bases and 1 base, with 15 bases remaining between them. Looked up from germline, CDR1 is MNHNY and CDR2 is SVGAGI (reference sequence). CDR3 length: 15 amino acids. CDR3 nucleotides: TGTGCCAGCAGACCCTTGGGGGGAGGGAACACTGAAGCTTTCTTT. Its translation is CASRPLGGGNTEAFF.

The chain joins TRBV27 to TRBJ2-7; 9 nucleotides align to TRBD2. This CDR3 region has 14 residues. Germline V gene data show CDR1 as MNHEY and CDR2 as SMNVEV (reference sequence). J lost 3 bases, V lost 5 bases, and 5 bases had no gene match. The CDR3 protein is CASSISGRVYEQYF. The CDR3 DNA reads TGTGCCAGCAGTATTAGCGGGAGAGTCTACGAGCAGTACTTC.

DNA for the CDR3: TGTGCCAGCAGCTTAGCGGCCAGGAACTACTACGAGCAGTACTTC. It is translated as CASSLAARNYYEQYF. The chain employs TRBV7-7 and TRBJ2-7; the D is unclear. Germline CDR1 SSHAT, CDR2 FNYEAQ (reference sequence). The CDR3 has 15 residues. V gave up 0 bases and J gave up 3 bases, with 12 bases separating them.